Here is one T cell receptor (beta chain) with its context. Its antigen is currently unknown. The entry originates in a study of CD8 T cells in ankylosing spondylitis. General study points: Disease-linked clones reportedly showed significant enrichment in matched ankylosing spondylitis synovial fluid. Earlier studies detected some motif variants in reactive arthritis synovial fluid and blood. Seven to nine highly homologous variants made up a TCR beta motif that seemed to typify ankylosing spondylitis blood.

Germline CDR1 is DFQATT and CDR2 is SNEGSKA (reference sequence). The CDR3 covers 16 residues. The V gene end was trimmed by 5 bases and the J gene end by 10 bases; junction bases not matched to a gene: 13. Quantitative 5'-RACE was performed with molecular barcodes, and it yielded the TCR beta libraries. Using its own MiXCR run on the 5' RACE reads, TCRdb lists one record per CDR3 protein. The table shows about 400,000 distinct CDR3 sequences, with 20% occurring only once. Sequenced sample: blood, either unsorted or a sorted T cell fraction (not recorded which). This rearrangement joins TRBV20-1 to TRBJ2-1, with 14 bases lining up with TRBD2. The TCR was taken from a male donor with ankylosing spondylitis or in good health (not recorded which). The CDR3 coding sequence is TGCAGTGCTCGGGGACTGACTAGCGGGGGGGCCAGGGAGCAGTTCTTC. This sequence encodes CSARGLTSGGAREQFF.